The source of this T cell receptor beta chain is a study of T cells in Graves' hyperthyroidism and ophthalmopathy. Study-level information: At the time of initial diagnosis and before any treatment, peripheral blood was collected.

CDR3 length equals 15 residues. V was trimmed by 5 bases and J by 4 bases, leaving 18 bases between them. Germline CDR1 DFQATT, CDR2 SNEGSKA (reference sequence). For the diagnoses, clinical symptoms, serum thyroxine and TRAb, thyroid ultrasound and orbital computed tomography were used. Template material for amplifying TCR beta CDR3 regions consisted of RNA transcripts. The HTBI primer set was used in a first-round RT-PCR of the TCR CDR3. In TCRdb, the multiplex PCR reads were re-called with MiXCR into one record per CDR3 protein. The table includes over 250,000 distinct CDR3 sequences, roughly 13% detected once. This clonotype was observed many times. No antigen is known for it. Overall study results and limits: Before onset, ophthalmopathy was predicted by the model a median roughly 6.4 months earlier. Blood held most thyroid clonotypes expanded above 0.001 frequency.

The J gene is TRBJ2-1, the V gene TRBV20-1, with D perhaps matching TRBD1 (7 bases). Sequencing was done on a sample of blood. The source is a woman in her forties with Graves' ophthalmopathy. The CDR3 DNA sequence: TGCAGTGCTGCGGGGACAGCGGGCCCTTACAATGAGCAGTTCTTC. Amino acid sequence: CSAAGTAGPYNEQFF.